This T cell receptor beta chain originates from a study of T cells after yellow fever vaccination (dated by TCRdb to about 2019). For context, the study as a whole: The SMART-Seq v4 Ultra Low Input RNA kit was used to prepare libraries from fractions with low cell numbers. To follow T-cell clones before and after primary and booster YFV17D yellow fever vaccination, bulk TCR alpha and beta repertoires were sequenced over time. Two healthy male donors, one aged 18 to 30 and one aged 30 to 40 years, were included in the cohort. Blood samples were taken at several timepoints before and after primary and secondary immunization, and bulk PBMC replicates and cell subsets were isolated.

A word on this clonotype: The specificity of this receptor is unknown. Base qualities are not provided; no much larger clone lies one nucleotide away.

The research as a whole found: The secondary T-cell response was found to be weaker but faster than the primary response, with a peak reached on day 5 rather than on day 15. After the booster, most clones that had expanded after primary vaccination were detected again (approximately 97% of CD4 and around 88% of CD8), suggesting broad maintenance of memory. Because only a couple of donors were included in the study, the extent to which the findings can be generalized is limited. A small fraction of clonotypes appeared in both the CD4 and CD8 compartments, likely as a result of convergent recombination. FACS-sorted repertoires could contain abundant contaminating clonotypes from the bulk population, so computational filtering was required.

Trimming at the junction amounts to 6 bases on V and 8 bases on J, and the germline ends lie 13 bases apart. CDR1 is given as LNHDA and CDR2 as SQIVND, both from the germline V gene (reference sequence). The CDR3 goes from the cysteine to the phenylalanine over 13 residues. The read is trimmed to its CDR3 DNA, 39 bases read in frame from base 1. TCR cDNA was synthesized by 5'RACE template switching, through which a universal primer site and unique molecular identifiers were introduced. cDNA synthesis was primed from both the TCR alpha and TCR beta constant segments. Library amplification used two PCR steps, and the second PCR step added sample barcodes and sequencing adapters. Sequencing of the libraries was done on either Illumina HiSeq 2500 (2x100 bp) or NovaSeq (2x150 bp). The original pipeline was this. MIGEC was used to demultiplex reads and collapse the reads into UMI consensus sequences, and MiXCR was used for V(D)J alignment. Clonotypes responding to the vaccine were identified with edgeR on replicate PBMC samples, with the criteria of FDR below 0.01 and a log2 fold change above 5 up to day 15. CD4 or CD8 identity was assigned to each bulk clonotype according to whether the clonotype was present at higher abundance in the sequenced CD4 repertoire or the sequenced CD8 repertoire. The public reads were run again by TCRdb, first through fastp at Q25 and then through MiXCR, and only productive beta chains were kept. Merged by CDR3 protein, the rows form single entries marked with the most common genes and DNA. The V and J calls and clone size are TCRdb's, not the authors'. The sample table lists approximately 300,000 distinct CDR3 sequences, around 13% of them with a count of one. About 0.51% of the sample rests with the top ten.

The sample's treatment or condition, from its label and the paper: live attenuated yellow fever vaccine strain. PBMCs were isolated from peripheral blood using a standard Ficoll-Paque protocol. Dynabeads CD4 and CD8 positive selection kits were used to isolate CD4 and CD8 T-cell fractions. TriZol was used to extract RNA from bulk PBMCs, CD4 and CD8 fractions, and dextramer-positive and dextramer-negative fractions. The specimen comprised CD4+ T cells sorted from PBMCs, sampled 45 days after the yellow fever booster vaccination. The chain was built from TRBV19 and TRBJ1-4, with the D gene too uncertain to name. The receptor was isolated from a man aged 25 to 40 who received the YFV17D yellow fever vaccine. The CDR3 region has the sequence CASRQPTAEKLFF. The DNA reads as follows: TGTGCCAGTAGACAGCCTACGGCCGAAAAACTGTTTTTT. The variable domain in full, with residues beyond the CDR3 obtained from the reference TRBV19 and TRBJ1-4 genes, is DGGITQSPKYLFRKEGQNVTLSCEQNLNHDAMYWYRQDPGQGLRLIYYSQIVNDFQKGDIAEGYSVSREKKESFPLTVTSAQKNPTAFYLCASRQPTAEKLFFGSGTQLSVL.